These 8 T cell receptor beta chains came from one sample sequenced in a study of cytomegalovirus exposure and HLA in healthy donors. In the PCR, 60 Vbeta and 13 Jbeta primers were used. Sequencing used immunoSEQ multiplex PCR; TCRdb keeps in-frame clones, though not all of them. The repertoire holds about 130,000 clones, approximately 80% seen once, with roughly 3.8% in the top ten. The sequenced material came from PBMCs. These receptors came from a male donor in good health and CMV-seronegative.

The count of this clone is one. The chain employs TRBV2 and TRBJ2-1; 10 bases map to TRBD2. The trim removed 6 bases at V and 8 bases at J, leaving 13 bases unmatched. Germline CDR1 SNHLY, CDR2 FYNNEI. The CDR3 extends over 16 amino acids. The CDR3 nucleotides are TGTGCCAGCAGGGCCCCTAGCGGGAGCCAAGGGGATGAGCAGTTCTTC. Translated, it gives CASRAPSGSQGDEQFF.

The J gene is TRBJ1-1, the V gene TRBV5-1; 8 bases map to TRBD1. The CDR3 length is 15 residues. Per germline, CDR1 SGHRS and CDR2 YFSETQ. The J segment lost 3 bases and the V segment lost 2 bases, leaving 6 bases of the junction unmatched. The CDR3 sequence: CASSFGDRGYTEAFF. The CDR3 DNA follows: TGCGCCAGCAGCTTCGGTGACAGGGGTTACACTGAAGCTTTCTTT.

The chain carries TRBV5-5 and TRBJ1-2; maybe TRBD1 (6 bases). Germline loops: CDR1 SGHKS, CDR2 YYEKEE (reference sequence). V lost 4 bases and J lost 7, with 26 bases in between. The CDR3 has 17 residues. The CDR3 sequence is CASSRTTGGGAGSGYTF. For the CDR3, the DNA is TGTGCCAGCAGCCGCACGACAGGAGGGGGGGCCGGGTCTGGCTACACCTTC.

The chain carries TRBV27 and TRBJ2-7; either TRBD1 or TRBD2 may supply D (7 bases each). CDR3 length: 13 amino acids. Trimming cost V 10 bases and J 0 bases, with 13 bases left between them. From germline, CDR1 is MNHEY and CDR2 SMNVEV (reference sequence). The CDR3 DNA reads as TGTGCCAACAGCGGGACAGTCTCCTACGAGCAGTACTTC. This translates into CANSGTVSYEQYF.

The CDR3 coding sequence is TGTGCCAGCAGGGGGGGACTTCCCTACGAGCAGTACTTC. Translated, it gives CASRGGLPYEQYF. V and J are TRBV2 and TRBJ2-7; TRBD2 might be the D (6 bases). Between the trimmed V and J ends, which lost 6 bases and 2 bases, there was a span of 11 bases. Germline V gives CDR1 SNHLY, CDR2 FYNNEI. The CDR3 runs 13 residues.

The rearrangement links TRBV7-2 to TRBJ2-4; 10 nucleotides align to TRBD1. CDR1 is SGHTA, CDR2 FQGNSA, per germline. The CDR3 loop spans 15 amino acids. Trimming at V came to 7 bases and at J to 10 bases, leaving 13 bases not matched to a gene. CDR3 region: CASTPGTGASGIQYF. The CDR3 DNA follows: TGTGCCAGCACCCCCGGGACAGGGGCCTCGGGGATTCAGTACTTC.

The chain recombines TRBV19 with TRBJ2-7, with 7 bases that match TRBD2. V was pared by 5 bases and J by 3 bases, with 7 bases of the junction left unmatched. The CDR3 has 14 amino acids. In germline, CDR1 is LNHDA, CDR2 SQIVND (reference sequence). The CDR3 reads CASSYDSGRYEQYF. The CDR3 DNA sequence: TGTGCCAGTAGTTATGATAGCGGGCGCTACGAGCAGTACTTC.

The chain combines TRBV5-8 with TRBJ1-1, with 9 nucleotides matching TRBD1. The CDR3 length is 19 residues. Per germline, CDR1 SGHTS and CDR2 YDEGEE. Trimming removed 3 bases from V and 4 bases from J; junction bases left unmatched: 19. The CDR3 region is CASSWEVGQGILRGTEAFF. The CDR3 DNA is TGTGCCAGCAGCTGGGAGGTCGGACAGGGGATTTTGCGGGGCACTGAAGCTTTCTTT.